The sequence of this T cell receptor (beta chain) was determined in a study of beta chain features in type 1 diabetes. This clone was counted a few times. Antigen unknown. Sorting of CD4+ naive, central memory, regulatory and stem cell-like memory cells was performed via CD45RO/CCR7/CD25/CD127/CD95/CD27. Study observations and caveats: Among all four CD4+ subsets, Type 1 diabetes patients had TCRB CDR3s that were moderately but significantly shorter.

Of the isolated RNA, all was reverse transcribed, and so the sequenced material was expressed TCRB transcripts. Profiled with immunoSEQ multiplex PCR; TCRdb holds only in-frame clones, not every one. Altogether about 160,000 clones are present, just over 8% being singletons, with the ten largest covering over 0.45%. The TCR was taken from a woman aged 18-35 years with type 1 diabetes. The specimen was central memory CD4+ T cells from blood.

Here the CDR3 DNA reads TGTGCCAGCAGCCCGACCAAGGGGGAGACCCAGTACTTC. Protein product: CASSPTKGETQYF. The chain recombines TRBV7-2 with TRBJ2-5; perhaps TRBD1 as D (5 bases). The germline V gene has CDR1 SGHTA and CDR2 FQGNSA. CDR3 length equals 13 residues. Trimming pared 5 bases from V and 5 bases from J, leaving 12 bases between.